The rows below give T cell receptor beta chains drawn from one sample of a study of blood T cell repertoires in COVID-19. Libraries were prepared by immunoSEQ multiplex PCR; TCRdb keeps only in-frame clonotypes and omits some of them. The sample shows approximately 270,000 clones, about 86% of them seen only once. Sequencing used peripheral blood. These TCRs come from a man older than 75 with acute or convalescent COVID-19. The CDR3 runs from the conserved cysteine through the conserved F or W.

V	J	CDR3
TRBV6-4	TRBJ2-6	CASSPRSGVAGANVLTF
TRBV24-1	TRBJ2-1	CATSRAGETNEQFF
TRBV6-5	TRBJ2-7	CASRNRVSYEQYF
TRBV3-1/TRBV3-2	TRBJ1-1	CASSHRDRNTEAFF
TRBV7-9	TRBJ1-2	CASSLGNSGTQNYGYTF
TRBV27	TRBJ1-2	CASSLSGTAFAGYTF
TRBV11-1	TRBJ1-1	CASSLRRGLNTEAFF
TRBV29-1	TRBJ2-3	CSVESKGLAGDTQYF
TRBV6-6	TRBJ2-2	CASIGTGTGELFF
TRBV5-4	TRBJ1-4	CASSWDRGPNEKLFF
TRBV9	TRBJ2-2	CATSPTGNSGELFF
TRBV9	TRBJ1-2	CASTQGGYGYTF
TRBV6-5	TRBJ1-6	CASTRANRPLHF
TRBV7-8	TRBJ1-4	CASSLSGTGLEKLFF
TRBV11-1	TRBJ2-1	CASSPMTSGVYNEQFF
TRBV27	TRBJ1-4	CASTGTPNNEKLFF
TRBV6-5	TRBJ1-2	CASSYSTGGPNYGYTF
TRBV12-3/TRBV12-4	TRBJ1-5	CASSLVGGQPQHF
TRBV20-1	TRBJ1-6	CSATYAEMIHF
TRBV3-1/TRBV3-2	TRBJ1-1	CASNKIGQGEMEAFF
TRBV28	TRBJ1-2	CASSSVGQGNYGYTF
TRBV6-4	TRBJ1-1	CASSVEERGTEAFF
TRBV10-3	TRBJ2-5	CAISSRELETQYF
TRBV5-1	TRBJ2-3	CASSSGQGSSTDTQYF
TRBV7-9	TRBJ1-1	CASPHRGNLNTEAFF
TRBV15	TRBJ1-5	CATSRDRGPHQPQHF
TRBV5-6	TRBJ2-1	CASHGTSYNEQFF
TRBV3-1/TRBV3-2	TRBJ2-1	CASSQDLNSNEQFF
TRBV18	TRBJ2-7	CASSPTKTGGEEQYF